This entry describes one T cell receptor beta chain. No antigen is known for it. Healthy people donating bone marrow made up the donors. The CDR3 is 15 residues long. In germline, CDR1 is SQVTM, CDR2 ANQGSEA. Trimming shortened V by 1 base and J by 7 bases, and 17 bases separated the two germline ends. With 60 Vbeta and 13 Jbeta primers, the PCR was carried out. The table came from immunoSEQ multiplex PCR; TCRdb's copy has only in-frame clones and leaves some out. This listing includes some 200,000 clones. These data are taken from a study of cytomegalovirus exposure and HLA in healthy donors. Looking at the study overall: Early released data comprised about 90 million unique TCRs from HLA-typed donors.

General study results and limits: The authors later linked a missense DCLRE1C variant to TCR beta V- and J-gene trimming.

This chain joins TRBV29-1 and TRBJ2-1; tentative D call: TRBD1 (5 bases). This sequence originates from a woman in her late teens or twenties in good health and CMV-seropositive. Material for sequencing was PBMCs. The CDR3 DNA reads TGCAGCGTTGAAGGATGGGGTTTGGGGCTAAATGAGCAGTTCTTC. Translated, it gives CSVEGWGLGLNEQFF.